The clone carrying this T cell receptor (beta chain) came up many times. Germline assignment: CDR1 SEHNR and CDR2 FQNEAQ (reference sequence). CDR3 length: 13 residues. V lost 4 bases and J 7 bases, leaving 11 bases between the germline ends. Previously described methods with listed TCR primers produced the bulk TCR libraries. TCRdb redid the calling of the PCR reads with MiXCR, one entry per CDR3 protein. The sample has around 480,000 distinct CDR3 sequences; 25% are singletons. Naive CD8 T cells were sorted as CD8+CD4-CCR7+CD45RA+. This sample is part of a study of molecular identifiers for immune sequencing clone quantification.

Sequenced: naive CD8+ T cells from blood, with Jurkat cell RNA spiked in. As to subset: FACS-sorted CD8+CD4-CCR7+CD45RA+ naive T cells. The rearrangement uses TRBV7-9 and TRBJ2-1; no firm D call. This TCR was sampled from a human donor in good health. Some libraries in this study had Jurkat cell RNA spiked in. The CDR3 bases are TGTGCCAGCAGCTCCCCGGGCCCGAATGAGCAGTTCTTC. Encoded protein: CASSSPGPNEQFF.